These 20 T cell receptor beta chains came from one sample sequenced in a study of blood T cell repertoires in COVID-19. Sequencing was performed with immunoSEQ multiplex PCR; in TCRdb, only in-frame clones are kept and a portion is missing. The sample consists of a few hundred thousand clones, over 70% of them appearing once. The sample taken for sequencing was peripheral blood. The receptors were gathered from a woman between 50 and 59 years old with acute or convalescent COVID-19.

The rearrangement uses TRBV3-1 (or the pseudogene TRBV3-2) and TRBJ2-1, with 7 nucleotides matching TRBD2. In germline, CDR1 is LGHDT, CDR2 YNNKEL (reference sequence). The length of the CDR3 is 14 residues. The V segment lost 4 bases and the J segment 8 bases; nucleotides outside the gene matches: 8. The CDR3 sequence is CASSPRGLYDEQFF. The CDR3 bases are TGTGCCAGCAGCCCCCGGGGACTATACGATGAGCAGTTCTTC.

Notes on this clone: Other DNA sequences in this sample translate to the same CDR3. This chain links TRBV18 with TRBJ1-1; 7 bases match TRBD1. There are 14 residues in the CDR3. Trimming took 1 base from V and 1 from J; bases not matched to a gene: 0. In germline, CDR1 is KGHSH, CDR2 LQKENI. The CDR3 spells CASSPRQGNTEAFF. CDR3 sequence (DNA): TGTGCCAGCTCACCACGACAGGGGAACACTGAAGCTTTCTTT.

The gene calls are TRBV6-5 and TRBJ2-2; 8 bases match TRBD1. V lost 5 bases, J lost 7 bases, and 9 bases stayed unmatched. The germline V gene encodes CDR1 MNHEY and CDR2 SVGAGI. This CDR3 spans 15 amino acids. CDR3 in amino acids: CASSKLGQGGGELFF. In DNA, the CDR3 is TGTGCCAGCAGTAAACTCGGACAGGGCGGCGGGGAGCTGTTTTTT.

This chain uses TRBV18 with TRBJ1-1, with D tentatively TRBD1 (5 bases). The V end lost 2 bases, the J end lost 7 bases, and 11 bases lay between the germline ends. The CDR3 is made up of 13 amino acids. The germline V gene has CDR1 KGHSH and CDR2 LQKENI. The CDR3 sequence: CASSPTGGVEAFF. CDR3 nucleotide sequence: TGTGCCAGCTCACCAACCGGGGGGGTTGAAGCTTTCTTT. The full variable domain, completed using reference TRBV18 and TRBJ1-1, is NAGVMQNPRHLVRRRGQEARLRCSPMKGHSHVYWYRQLPEEGLKFMVYLQKENIIDESGMPKERFSAEFPKEGPSILRIQQVVRGDSAAYFCASSPTGGVEAFFGQGTRLTVV.

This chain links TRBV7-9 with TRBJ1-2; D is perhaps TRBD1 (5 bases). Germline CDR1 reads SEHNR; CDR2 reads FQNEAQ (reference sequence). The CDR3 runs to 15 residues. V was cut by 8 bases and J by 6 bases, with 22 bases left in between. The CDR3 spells CASAPRTGTSNGYTF. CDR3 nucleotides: TGTGCCAGCGCCCCGCGCACCGGGACTTCTAATGGCTACACCTTC.

CDR3 nucleotide sequence: TGTGCCAGCAGGGGGGTAGGGACAGGGAATGAAAAACTGTTTTTT. It yields the protein CASRGVGTGNEKLFF. The chain employs TRBV6-5 and TRBJ1-4; the match to TRBD1 covers 9 bases. The ends lost 6 bases at V and 5 bases at J; junction bases unmatched: 7. The CDR3 runs to 15 residues. Germline V lookup: CDR1 MNHEY, CDR2 SVGAGI.

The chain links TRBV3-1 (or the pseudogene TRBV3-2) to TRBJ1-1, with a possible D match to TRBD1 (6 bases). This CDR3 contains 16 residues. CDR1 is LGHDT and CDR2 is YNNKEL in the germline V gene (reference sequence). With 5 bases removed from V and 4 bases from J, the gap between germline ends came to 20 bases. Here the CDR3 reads CASSSRGGGGGTEAFF. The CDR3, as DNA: TGTGCCAGCAGCTCGAGGGGCGGGGGCGGCGGCACTGAAGCTTTCTTT.

As DNA, the CDR3 is TGTGCCAGCAGTTGGGAACAGGGTCTTGGCACTGAAGCTTTCTTT. This codes for CASSWEQGLGTEAFF. V is TRBV6-5 and J is TRBJ1-1, with D maybe TRBD1 (6 bases). V dropped 4 bases and J dropped 4 bases, with 16 bases sitting between them. The germline V gene has CDR1 MNHEY and CDR2 SVGAGI. The CDR3 loop spans 15 amino acids.

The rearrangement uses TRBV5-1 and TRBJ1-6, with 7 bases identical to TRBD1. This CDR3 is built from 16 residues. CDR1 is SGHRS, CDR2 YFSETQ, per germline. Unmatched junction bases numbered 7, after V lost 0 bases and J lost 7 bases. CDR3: CASSLDIGGSNSPLHF. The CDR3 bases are TGCGCCAGCAGCTTGGATATAGGGGGCTCGAATTCACCCCTCCACTTT. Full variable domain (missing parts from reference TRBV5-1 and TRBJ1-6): KAGVTQTPRYLIKTRGQQVTLSCSPISGHRSVSWYQQTPGQGLQFLFEYFSETQRNKGNFPGRFSGRQFSNSRSEMNVSTLELGDSALYLCASSLDIGGSNSPLHFGNGTRLTVT.

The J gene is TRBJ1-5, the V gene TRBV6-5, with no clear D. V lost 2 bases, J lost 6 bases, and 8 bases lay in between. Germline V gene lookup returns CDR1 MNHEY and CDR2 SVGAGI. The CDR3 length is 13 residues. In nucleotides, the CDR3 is TGTGCCAGCAGTTACGGCCGTGGTCAGCCCCAGCATTTT. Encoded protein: CASSYGRGQPQHF.

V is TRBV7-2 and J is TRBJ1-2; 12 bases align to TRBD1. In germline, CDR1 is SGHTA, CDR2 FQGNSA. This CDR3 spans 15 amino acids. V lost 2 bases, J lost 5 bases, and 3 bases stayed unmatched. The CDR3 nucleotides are TGTGCCAGCAGCTTATTGGGACAGGGGGCATATGGCTACACCTTC. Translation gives CASSLLGQGAYGYTF.

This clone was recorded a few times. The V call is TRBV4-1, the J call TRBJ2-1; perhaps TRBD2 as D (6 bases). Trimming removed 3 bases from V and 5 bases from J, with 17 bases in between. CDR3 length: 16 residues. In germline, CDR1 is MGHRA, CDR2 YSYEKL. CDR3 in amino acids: CASSHLGGRGDNEQFF. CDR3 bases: TGCGCCAGCAGCCATTTGGGGGGACGCGGGGACAATGAGCAGTTCTTC.

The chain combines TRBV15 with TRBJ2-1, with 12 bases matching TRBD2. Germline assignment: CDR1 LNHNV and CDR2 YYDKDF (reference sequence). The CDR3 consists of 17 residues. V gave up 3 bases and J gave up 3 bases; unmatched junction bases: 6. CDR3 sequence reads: CATSRPTSGRFYNEQFF. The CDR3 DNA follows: TGTGCCACCAGCAGGCCCACTAGCGGGAGGTTCTACAATGAGCAGTTCTTC.

The CDR3 DNA reads TGCGCCAGCAGCCCTCTAGGTGGGGAGCTGTTTTTT. Amino acids: CASSPLGGELFF. V gene TRBV5-1 combines with J gene TRBJ2-2; unclear D gene. The CDR3 is 12 residues long. Trimming stripped 4 bases from V and 8 bases from J, with 9 bases between. Germline V CDR1 and CDR2: SGHRS, YFSETQ.

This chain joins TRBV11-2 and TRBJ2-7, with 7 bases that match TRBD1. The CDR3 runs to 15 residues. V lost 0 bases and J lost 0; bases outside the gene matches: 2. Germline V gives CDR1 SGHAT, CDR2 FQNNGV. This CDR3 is CASSLEGTASYEQYV. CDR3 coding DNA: TGTGCCAGCAGCTTAGAGGGGACAGCCTCCTACGAGCAGTACGTC.

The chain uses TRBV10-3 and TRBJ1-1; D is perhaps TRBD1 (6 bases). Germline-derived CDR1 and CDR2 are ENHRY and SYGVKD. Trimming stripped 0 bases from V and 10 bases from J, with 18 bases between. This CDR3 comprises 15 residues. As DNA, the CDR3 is TGTGCCATCAGTGAGTCGGCACAGGGTGTCCGTGCAGCTTTCTTT. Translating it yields CAISESAQGVRAAFF.

The chain's CDR3 is CASSLQGGGDQPQHF. The CDR3 nucleotides read TGTGCCAGCAGCTTGCAAGGTGGGGGGGATCAGCCCCAGCATTTT. This chain connects TRBV5-5 to TRBJ1-5; weak D call: TRBD1 (5 bases). Germline loops: CDR1 SGHKS, CDR2 YYEKEE (reference sequence). The CDR3 spans 15 residues. V was clipped by 1 base and J by 5 bases, with 13 bases between them. Together with reference TRBV5-5 and TRBJ1-5, the CDR3 gives the full variable domain: DAGVTQSPTHLIKTRGQQVTLRCSPISGHKSVSWYQQVLGQGPQFIFQYYEKEERGRGNFPDRFSARQFPNYSSELNVNALLLGDSALYLCASSLQGGGDQPQHFGDGTRLSIL.

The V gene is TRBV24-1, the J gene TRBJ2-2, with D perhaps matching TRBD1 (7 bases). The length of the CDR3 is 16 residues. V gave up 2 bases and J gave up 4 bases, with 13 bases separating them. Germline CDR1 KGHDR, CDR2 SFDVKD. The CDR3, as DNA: TGTGCCACCAGTGATTCTATGCAGGGGGGCACCGGGGAGCTGTTTTTT. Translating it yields CATSDSMQGGTGELFF.

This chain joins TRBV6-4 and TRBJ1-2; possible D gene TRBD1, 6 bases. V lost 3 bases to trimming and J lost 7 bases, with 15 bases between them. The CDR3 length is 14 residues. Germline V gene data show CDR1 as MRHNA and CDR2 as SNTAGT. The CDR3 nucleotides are TGTGCCAGCAGTGAGCAGGGGCTAGGGATTGGCTACACCTTC. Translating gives CASSEQGLGIGYTF.

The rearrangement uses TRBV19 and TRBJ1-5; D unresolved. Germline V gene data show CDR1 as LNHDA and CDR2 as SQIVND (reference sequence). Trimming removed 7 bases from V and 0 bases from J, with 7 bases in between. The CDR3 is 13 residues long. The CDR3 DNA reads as TGTGCCAGTACCCCGTATAGCAATCAGCCCCAGCATTTT. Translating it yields CASTPYSNQPQHF.